This T cell receptor (beta chain) was found in a study of shared clonotypes between healthy human individuals. The overall study: Donor composition was a couple of women and three men, aged 18 to 49.

This table comes from immunoSEQ multiplex PCR, and its TCRdb copy is limited to in-frame clones, with some not included. The sample contains about 2 million clones, about 95% of which appear only once. V dropped 0 bases and J dropped 6 bases, with 9 bases sitting between them. Per the germline V gene, CDR1 is WNHNN and CDR2 is SYGVQD (reference sequence). This CDR3 is built from 14 residues. Naive CD8 isolation took CD45RO-negative cells positively selected for CCR7 and excluded terminally differentiated effector memory CD45RA+ cells. The clonotype comes from a young man in good health. Sequenced: naive CD8+ T cells sorted from blood. The chain is built from TRBV10-1 and TRBJ2-1; D unresolved. The DNA for the CDR3 is TGCGCCAGCAGTGAGTCGGTCCAACCCAATGAGCAGTTCTTC. This encodes CASSESVQPNEQFF.